This T cell receptor (beta chain) was observed in a study of blood T cell repertoires in COVID-19. Data came from immunoSEQ multiplex PCR; TCRdb stores just in-frame clones and leaves some out. The sample yields around 200,000 clones, 88% seen once. The clonotype comes from a woman between 25 and 40 years old who had recovered from COVID-19. Sequencing was done on a sample of PBMCs or T cells enriched from blood (not recorded which).

As DNA, the CDR3 is TGCGCCAGCAGCCAAGACCCAGGGTGGACTGAAGCTTTCTTT. Translating gives CASSQDPGWTEAFF. The J gene is TRBJ1-1, the V gene TRBV4-1; D might be TRBD1 (5 bases). With 0 bases removed from V and 5 bases from J, the gap between germline ends came to 10 bases. Germline lookup yields CDR1 MGHRA and CDR2 YSYEKL. The CDR3 contains 14 residues.